The source of this T cell receptor (beta chain) is a study of cytomegalovirus exposure and HLA in healthy donors (dated by TCRdb to about 2017). About the investigation overall: According to an earlier analysis of 450 to 650 of the donors, some 170 million T cells yielded roughly 100 million unique TCR beta sequences and approximately 280 Gb of sequence data. Around 330 gigabases of sequencing data and around 88 million unique TCR sequences made up an early release that covered several hundred HLA-typed donors. Among the approximately 420 genotyped donors, more than 70% belonged to the genetic ancestry cluster associated with self-reported Caucasian donors. The study was designed to test whether signatures of past pathogen exposure could be identified by cataloging public T cell receptors. The T cell repertoires of some 670 subjects were profiled by immunosequencing and related to cytomegalovirus serostatus. A separate validation cohort of approximately 130 different subjects was used in addition to the approximately 700-subject first cohort. To predict cytomegalovirus infection status, the study brought together high-throughput TCR immunosequencing, statistical association of individual TCRs with disease status, and machine learning. A later analysis re-examined previously published TCR beta repertoires from several hundred donors and added high-resolution HLA genotyping to investigate patterns of TCR occurrence. Rather than drawing on any new phenotypic data, the later analysis identified candidate immune exposures from TCR beta sequences and the way those sequences occurred across donors. In an earlier analysis of several hundred of the donors, high-throughput TCR beta sequencing was used to judge whether each TCR beta V gene segment behaved as functional or pseudogenic. Donor age, sex, ethnicity and CMV serostatus were collected together with the repertoire data. A later genetic analysis took genome-wide SNP genotypes for about three fifths of the 666 donors and used that subset as a discovery cohort. Every discovery cohort repertoire had been produced on one sequencing platform. HLA typing covered class I and class II loci at four-digit resolution. The number of donors typed differed by locus, with about 629-640 for A, B, C, DRB1 and DQB1, about 500 for DQA1, over 600 for DPA1, and over 400 for DPB1. Because of strong linkage in the cohort, five DR-DQ haplotypes were treated as single units for association and clustering. Among under 450 genotyped donors of the cohort, an average of around 240,000 unique TCR beta nucleotide sequences were sequenced per donor, approximately 20% of them non-productive. Beyond this particular receptor, the publication reports: According to a later analysis, parvovirus B19, influenza, CMV and Epstein-Barr virus appeared linked to several top co-occurrence clusters. In a later analysis, the rate of TCR association differed among HLA loci, with DRB1 alleles having the most associated TCRs and HLA-C alleles having the fewest. The classifier was reported to diagnose cytomegalovirus status with high specificity and sensitivity in both the original cohort and the validation cohort. The sequencing pipeline was judged likely to have produced a cluster of highly shared sequence variants as a technical artifact. A total of fewer than 200 TCR beta chains were listed by the study as associated with cytomegalovirus. The only immune exposure information available for the cohort was CMV serostatus. In a later analysis, most CMV-associated TCR beta chains were found to appear HLA-restricted, with HLA associations seemingly driven largely by CMV exposure. When HLA alleles, especially DR and DQ, strongly co-occurred, attributing TCR associations to individual alleles was difficult. A further reported finding was that TCR beta sequences accurately predicted the HLA-A and HLA-B alleles for most subjects in the first cohort. Only TCR beta chains were sequenced in this cohort, and the absence of alpha or paired-chain data limited detectable features. Because counts were too low, roughly 18 rarely observed V segments, including chromosome 9 orphons, were left out of the earlier analysis of 500 to 750 of the donors. Linkage disequilibrium might explain the correlated functional status among segregating V segments, but an unknown experimental factor could not be ruled out. Broadly in line with IMGT annotations, most TCR beta V segments showed up in productive rearrangements about 87% or about 30% of the time in an earlier analysis of 450 to 750 of the donors. According to the authors, the approach could potentially be generalized to other disease states and immunological phenotypes. A later analysis associated roughly 17,000 TCR beta sequences with specific HLA alleles at a false discovery rate of 0.05. Compared with the roughly 600-donor mean, donors in an Asian-associated ancestry cluster had fewer N-insertions in productive TCRs, according to a later genetic analysis. In a later analysis, HLA-associated TCR beta chains were found to be more clonally expanded and to have lower generation probabilities than equally common non-associated chains. A few of the identified cytomegalovirus-associated TCR beta chains were confirmed in vitro to be specific for cytomegalovirus antigens. The presence/absence analyses assumed that sequencing depth was roughly uniform across donors, and that assumption may not be true. Most TCR sequences were observed very rarely across donors, whereas some public TCRs were present in many individuals. An association between a missense DCLRE1C variant and V-gene and J-gene trimming of TCR beta chains was found in a later genetic analysis and replicated in an independent cohort. Because HLA typing was unavailable for some donors at each locus, only the typed subset was used in association tests. Some IMGT-functional V segments, including TRBV6-2 and TRBV6-3, could not be distinguished by the 87-base-pair reads and were therefore excluded.

The cohort comprised 666 healthy bone marrow donors. At the time of sampling, every cohort member was nominally healthy, though immune exposures that went unrecorded were likely present. The donor tested CMV seronegative, placing the donor among the 350 to 400 seronegative members of the cohort. A peripheral blood sample was provided by each donor, and peripheral blood mononuclear cells were used for TCR beta sequencing. Genomic DNA was extracted from the blood cell samples with the Qiagen DNeasy Blood Extraction Kit. From its cysteine to its phenylalanine, the CDR3 spans 15 amino acids. The read is trimmed to its CDR3 DNA, 45 bases read in frame from base 1. CDR1 SGHAT and CDR2 FQNNGV are derived from the germline V gene. Ends trimmed: V by 2 bases, J by 4 bases; bases unmatched to a gene: 5. The library relied on the immunoSEQ multiplex PCR assay. The multiplex PCR relied on a mix of 60 forward primers for TCR Vbeta segments and 13 reverse primers for TCR Jbeta segments. The CDR3 region of rearranged TCR beta genes was amplified from genomic DNA with a multiplex PCR assay. On the Illumina HiSeq System, the amplified TCR beta libraries were sequenced as 87-base-pair reads. Regarding the original processing steps: Across the 600 to 700 repertoires, a later analysis counted roughly 84 million unique TCR beta chains, some 11 million of which were shared by at least two donors. Raw reads were error-corrected and collapsed into unique sequences by a nearest-neighbor algorithm in which closely related sequences were merged to remove PCR and sequencing errors. Alignment of CDR3 sequences to IMGT reference sequences was used to assign V, D and J gene segments. For a sequence to be retained, at least a six-nucleotide match to both a V gene segment and a J gene segment was required. A rearrangement was called productive if the CDR3 had no stop codons and remained in frame with V and J, and every other rearrangement was called non-productive. Following IMGT convention, CDR3 was defined as the stretch from the second conserved V-encoded cysteine up to the conserved J-encoded phenylalanine. In an earlier analysis of roughly 610 of the donors, sequences lacking an unambiguous match to a single V gene segment were excluded. An earlier analysis of 550 to 650 of the donors classified V segments as functional when productive rearrangements were above 56.7% and as segregating when the standard deviation between donors was above 5%. A statistical classification framework was built to diagnose cytomegalovirus status from the catalog of TCR beta chain sequences. V and J gene assignment, in a later analysis, came from comparing TCR nucleotide sequences with IMGT/GENE-DB human TR gene sequences. A later analysis assigned CDR3 sequences and most-parsimonious VDJ recombination scenarios with the TCRdist pipeline. In a later analysis, each TCR beta chain was defined by its CDR3 amino acid sequence together with its V-gene family, and reads without a unique V-gene family were excluded. In a later analysis, 450 to 600 highly shared, low-generation-probability nucleotide sequences were removed to address suspected cross-contamination and a sequencing artifact. For each public chain, a later analysis derived a clonal expansion index from normalized ranks of inferred template counts within each repertoire. A later analysis computed generation probabilities with a VDJ recombination model fitted to out-of-frame rearrangements, and checked the results against IGoR. A later analysis scored TCR-TCR, TCR-HLA and TCR-CMV co-occurrence with hypergeometric tests, applying a repertoire-size bias correction to TCR pairs. False discovery rates were estimated in a later analysis by permuting HLA or CMV assignments 20 times. In a later analysis, co-occurring TCRs were grouped using DBSCAN, and TCRdist sequence similarity was added for clustering within HLA-allele-positive subsets. Repertoires with fewer than 30,000 or more than 120,000 public chains were left out of co-occurrence clustering, as were a handful of repertoires with anomalous nucleotide sharing. TCRdb mirrors the immuneACCESS table, restricted to in-frame sequences. Some clones are absent from its copies; in checked studies, under half trace to an unresolved V gene, and the reason for the others is unknown. V and J calls and clone size follow that table, whereas D and trimming were derived from the DNA. This sample lists 65,000 to 70,000 clones; around 77% were detected once. The top ten clones comprise around 6% of the sample.

The table lists this clone with a few counts. Its cognate antigen has yet to be identified. No much larger clone is present one base from it, and per-base qualities are unavailable. The TCR originated in a man aged 50 or older in good health and CMV-seronegative. The sequence links TRBV11-2 to TRBJ2-5; the junction holds 9 bases that match TRBD2. Material for sequencing was PBMCs. The bases read TGTGCCAGCAGCTTACTAGCGGGGTTTATAGAGACCCAGTACTTC. The encoded protein is CASSLLAGFIETQYF.